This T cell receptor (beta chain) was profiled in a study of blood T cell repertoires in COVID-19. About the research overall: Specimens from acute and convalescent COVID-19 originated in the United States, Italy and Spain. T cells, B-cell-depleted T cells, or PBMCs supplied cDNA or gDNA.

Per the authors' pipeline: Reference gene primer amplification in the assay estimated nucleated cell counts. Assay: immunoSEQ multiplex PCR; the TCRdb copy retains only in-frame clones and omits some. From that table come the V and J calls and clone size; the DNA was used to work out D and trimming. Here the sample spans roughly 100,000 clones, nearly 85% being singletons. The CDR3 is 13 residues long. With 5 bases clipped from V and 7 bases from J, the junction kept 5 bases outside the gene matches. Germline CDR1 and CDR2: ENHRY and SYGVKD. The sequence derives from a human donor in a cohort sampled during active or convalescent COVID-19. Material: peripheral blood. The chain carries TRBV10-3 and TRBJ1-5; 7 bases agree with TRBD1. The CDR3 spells CAISRGLDQPQHF. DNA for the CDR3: TGTGCCATCAGTAGGGGGCTAGACCAGCCCCAGCATTTT.